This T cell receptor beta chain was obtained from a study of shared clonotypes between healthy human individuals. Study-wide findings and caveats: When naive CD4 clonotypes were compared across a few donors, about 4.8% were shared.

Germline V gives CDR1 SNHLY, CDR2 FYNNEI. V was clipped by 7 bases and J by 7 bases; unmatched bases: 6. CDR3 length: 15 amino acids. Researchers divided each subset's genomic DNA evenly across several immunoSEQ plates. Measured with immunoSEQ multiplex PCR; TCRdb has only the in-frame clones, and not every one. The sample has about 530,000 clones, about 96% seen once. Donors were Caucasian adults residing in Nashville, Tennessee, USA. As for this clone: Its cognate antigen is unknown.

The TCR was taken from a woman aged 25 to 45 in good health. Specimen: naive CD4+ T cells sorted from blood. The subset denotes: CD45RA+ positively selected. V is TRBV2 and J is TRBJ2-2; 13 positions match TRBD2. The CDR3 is CASNPGLAGIGELFF. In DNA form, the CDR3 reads TGTGCCAGCAACCCGGGACTAGCGGGAATCGGGGAGCTGTTTTTT.